The following is a T cell receptor (beta chain) sequence with its context. The antigen this receptor binds is unknown. Base qualities are missing; no much larger clone stands one base away. In total, roughly 710 healthy bone marrow donors made up the cohort. All cohort members were sampled while nominally healthy, although unrecorded immune exposures were likely present. The donor was CMV seronegative and was included in the group of several hundred seronegative cohort members. Every donor gave a peripheral blood sample, and the peripheral blood mononuclear cells from that sample were used for TCR beta sequencing. Genomic DNA was extracted from the blood cell samples with the Qiagen DNeasy Blood Extraction Kit. CDR1 SGHKS and CDR2 YYEKEE were looked up in the germline V gene (reference sequence). The CDR3 measures 17 amino acids from cysteine to phenylalanine. CDR3 DNA is the only sequence kept; it has 51 bases, read in frame from the first base. For this chain, trimming is 3 bases at the V end and 4 bases at the J end, and the number of junction bases without a gene match is 6.

This sample is drawn from a study of cytomegalovirus exposure and HLA in healthy donors (dated by TCRdb to about 2017). The study in broad terms: According to an earlier analysis of several hundred of the donors, roughly 180 million T cells yielded 95 million to 140 million unique TCR beta sequences and less than 300 Gb of sequence data. Roughly 300 gigabases of sequencing data and around 88 million unique TCR sequences made up an early release that covered nearly 650 HLA-typed donors. The genetic ancestry cluster associated with self-reported Caucasian donors included 81% of the 350 to 500 genotyped donors. The aim of the study was to test whether cataloging public T cell receptors could identify signatures of past pathogen exposure. The study profiled the T cell repertoires of around 700 subjects by immunosequencing and related them to cytomegalovirus serostatus. A separate validation cohort of over a hundred different subjects was used in addition to the roughly 700-subject first cohort. The study combined high-throughput TCR immunosequencing, statistical association of individual TCRs with disease status, and machine learning to predict cytomegalovirus infection status. In a later analysis, previously published TCR beta repertoires from 500 to 750 donors were re-analyzed and high-resolution HLA genotyping was added so that TCR occurrence patterns could be studied. In the later analysis, no new phenotypic data were used to find candidate immune exposures; instead, reliance was placed on TCR beta sequences and their occurrence across donors. To decide whether each TCR beta V gene segment behaved as functional or pseudogenic, an earlier analysis of approximately 590 of the donors relied on high-throughput TCR beta sequencing. Donor age, sex, ethnicity and CMV serostatus were collected together with the repertoire data. Genome-wide SNP genotypes for about 60% of the roughly 670 donors were used in a later genetic analysis, which treated that subset as a discovery cohort. All discovery cohort repertoires had been generated on a single sequencing platform. Both class I and class II loci were covered by HLA typing, at four-digit resolution. The number of typed donors differed by locus: 629-630 for A, B, C, DRB1 and DQB1; 522 for DQA1; 606 for DPA1; and some 430 for DPB1. Five DR-DQ haplotypes were handled as single units for association and clustering, since linkage in the cohort was strong. On average, about 240,000 unique TCR beta nucleotide sequences were sequenced per donor among 398 genotyped donors of the cohort, with roughly 20% of those sequences being non-productive. On the study overall, not on this receptor specifically: In a later analysis, HLA-associated TCR beta chains were found to be more clonally expanded and to have lower generation probabilities than equally common non-associated chains. Assigning TCR associations to individual alleles was difficult when HLA alleles, especially DR and DQ, strongly co-occurred. The study listed approximately 150 TCR beta chains as associated with cytomegalovirus. In a later analysis, TCR association rates were found to vary across HLA loci, with the most associated TCRs seen for DRB1 alleles and the fewest for HLA-C alleles. Cytomegalovirus status was reported to be diagnosed by the classifier with high specificity and sensitivity in both the original and validation cohorts. In a later genetic analysis, fewer N-insertions in productive TCRs were reported among donors in an Asian-associated ancestry cluster than the roughly 640-donor mean. Some IMGT-functional V segments, including TRBV6-2 and TRBV6-3, could not be told apart with the 87-base-pair reads, so those segments were excluded. It was suggested by the authors that the approach could potentially be generalized to other disease states and immunological phenotypes. This cohort had only TCR beta chains sequenced, and the lack of alpha or paired-chain data limited which features could be detected. Immune exposure information for the cohort was limited to CMV serostatus. Most TCR sequences were observed very rarely across donors, whereas some public TCRs were present in many individuals. In an earlier analysis of several hundred of the donors, most TCR beta V segments were observed in productive rearrangements about 90% or about 30% of the time, broadly matching IMGT annotations. The sequencing pipeline was judged likely to have produced a cluster of highly shared sequence variants as a technical artifact. In vitro tests confirmed that a few of the cytomegalovirus-associated TCR beta chains recognize cytomegalovirus antigens. According to a later analysis, most CMV-associated TCR beta chains appeared to be HLA-restricted, and the HLA associations seemed to be driven largely by CMV exposure. Roughly uniform sequencing depth across donors was assumed in presence/absence analyses, although this assumption may not hold. The earlier analysis of approximately 590 of the donors excluded seventeen rarely observed V segments, including chromosome 9 orphons, because counts were too low. In a later analysis, several top co-occurrence clusters were reported to appear linked to parvovirus B19, influenza, CMV and Epstein-Barr virus. A further reported finding was that TCR beta sequences accurately predicted the HLA-A and HLA-B alleles for most subjects in the first cohort. Because HLA typing was missing for some donors at each locus, association tests included only the typed subset. Correlated functional status among segregating V segments might be attributable to linkage disequilibrium, but an unknown experimental factor could not be ruled out. In a later analysis, around 17,000 TCR beta sequences were associated with specific HLA alleles at a false discovery rate of 0.05. V-gene and J-gene trimming of TCR beta chains was associated with a missense DCLRE1C variant in a later genetic analysis, and the association was replicated in an independent cohort.

The library was built by means of the immunoSEQ multiplex PCR assay. A mixture of 60 forward primers for TCR Vbeta segments and 13 reverse primers for TCR Jbeta segments was used in the multiplex PCR. The CDR3 region of rearranged TCR beta genes was amplified from genomic DNA by a multiplex PCR assay. Amplified TCR beta libraries were sequenced as 87-base-pair reads on the Illumina HiSeq System. Regarding the original processing steps: A later analysis tallied around 80 million unique TCR beta chains across the 666 repertoires, and about 12 million of those chains were shared by two or more donors. Raw reads were error-corrected and collapsed into unique sequences by a nearest-neighbor algorithm in which closely related sequences were merged to remove PCR and sequencing errors. CDR3 sequences were aligned to IMGT reference sequences to assign V, D and J gene segments. For a sequence to be retained, at least a six-nucleotide match to both a V gene segment and a J gene segment was required. Rearrangements were called productive when the CDR3 lacked stop codons and stayed in frame with V and J; all others were non-productive. CDR3 was defined by IMGT convention, running from the second conserved V-encoded cysteine to the conserved J-encoded phenylalanine. In an earlier analysis of approximately 590 of the donors, sequences lacking an unambiguous match to a single V gene segment were excluded. In an earlier analysis of 587 of the donors, a V segment was called functional when productive rearrangements were above 56.7%, and segregating when the standard deviation between donors exceeded 5%. To diagnose cytomegalovirus status from the catalog of TCR beta chain sequences, a statistical classification framework was built. V and J gene assignment, in a later analysis, came from comparing TCR nucleotide sequences with IMGT/GENE-DB human TR gene sequences. Using the TCRdist pipeline, a later analysis assigned CDR3 sequences along with most-parsimonious VDJ recombination scenarios. A later analysis defined each TCR beta chain by its CDR3 amino acid sequence plus V-gene family, and excluded reads lacking a unique V-gene family. To address suspected cross-contamination and a sequencing artifact, a later analysis removed 450 to 700 highly shared, low-generation-probability nucleotide sequences. In a later analysis, a clonal expansion index for each public chain was calculated from normalized within-repertoire ranks of inferred template counts. Generation probabilities in a later analysis came from a VDJ recombination model fitted to out-of-frame rearrangements, and those results were checked against IGoR. Hypergeometric tests were used in a later analysis to score TCR-TCR, TCR-HLA and TCR-CMV co-occurrence, with a repertoire-size bias correction applied to the TCR pairs. In a later analysis, false discovery rates were estimated by permuting HLA or CMV assignments 20 times. In a later analysis, co-occurring TCRs were grouped using DBSCAN, and TCRdist sequence similarity was added for clustering within HLA-allele-positive subsets. For co-occurrence clustering, repertoires with fewer than 30,000 or more than 120,000 public chains were excluded, along with several repertoires with anomalous nucleotide sharing. TCRdb limited this immuneACCESS table to in-frame rearrangements with V and J called. A share of clones is missing; checked studies link under half to unresolved V genes, and the rest is unexplained. V, J and clone size are taken as reported in that table, and D and trimming were inferred from the DNA itself. Within this sample are some 130,000 clones, with around two thirds of them counted one time only. Approximately 2.5% of the sample goes to the ten largest clones.

Material for sequencing was PBMCs. This TCR was sampled from a woman aged 40 to 50 in good health and CMV-seronegative. The chain is assembled from TRBV5-5 and TRBJ2-2; TRBD2 agrees with 13 junctional bases. The CDR3 amino acid sequence is: CASSSTSGGSRTGELFF. In nucleotides, the sequence is TGTGCCAGCAGCTCGACTAGCGGGGGGTCCCGCACCGGGGAGCTGTTTTTT. When the CDR3 is completed using the reference TRBV5-5 and TRBJ2-2 genes on either side, the full variable domain is DAGVTQSPTHLIKTRGQQVTLRCSPISGHKSVSWYQQVLGQGPQFIFQYYEKEERGRGNFPDRFSARQFPNYSSELNVNALLLGDSALYLCASSSTSGGSRTGELFFGEGSRLTVL.